Listed here are 23 T cell receptor beta chains from one sample, sequenced in a study of radiotherapy plus CTLA-4 blockade in lung cancer (dated by TCRdb to about 2018). Libraries came from the immunoSEQ multiplex PCR assay. The table comes from immuneACCESS by way of TCRdb, which keeps in-frame sequences with V and J called. Part of the clones is missing from these tables; in studies checked, under half for an unresolved V gene and the rest for unknown reasons. The sample data list over 85,000 clones, and about 86% of these were observed just once. Roughly 4.6% of the sample lies in the top ten. The material sequenced was peripheral blood, taken from a patient treated with radiotherapy plus ipilimumab. The receptor source for this set is a human donor with non-small cell lung cancer that progressed on radiotherapy plus ipilimumab.

This chain links TRBV18 with TRBJ2-3; D perhaps matches TRBD2 (5 bases). Germline loops: CDR1 KGHSH, CDR2 LQKENI. This CDR3 spans 16 amino acids. Trimming shortened V by 1 base and J by 1 base, and 12 bases separated the two germline ends. The CDR3 loop reads CASSPLRGSGTDTQYF. The CDR3 DNA is TGTGCCAGCTCACCACTTCGAGGGAGCGGCACAGATACGCAGTATTTT.

The chain joins TRBV5-6 to TRBJ2-7; D may correspond to TRBD1 or TRBD2 (5 bases each). The CDR3 spans 14 residues. The V gene's germline CDR1 is SGHDT and CDR2 YYEEEE. V was pared by 4 bases and J by 1 base, with 12 bases between. The CDR3, as DNA: TGTGCCAGCAGCGAAAGAGGGGTATCCTACGAGCAGTACTTC. Encoded protein: CASSERGVSYEQYF.

This rearrangement joins TRBV25-1 to TRBJ2-3; D is unclear. Trimming cost V 4 bases and J 6 bases, with 8 bases left between them. The length of the CDR3 is 12 residues. Looked up from germline, CDR1 is MGHDK and CDR2 is SYGVNS. The CDR3 sequence: CASSVRTDTQYF. The CDR3 nucleotides read TGTGCCAGCAGTGTCAGGACCGATACGCAGTATTTT.

V gene TRBV7-9 combines with J gene TRBJ2-6; D uncertain. The V end was cut by 8 bases, the J end by 0 bases, with 5 bases between. The CDR3 runs 13 residues. Germline V gives CDR1 SEHNR, CDR2 FQNEAQ (reference sequence). CDR3: CASGPSGANVLTF. In DNA, the CDR3 is TGTGCCAGCGGCCCCTCTGGGGCCAACGTCCTGACTTTC. Full variable domain (rest looked up from reference TRBV7-9 and TRBJ2-6): DTGVSQNPRHKITKRGQNVTFRCDPISEHNRLYWYRQTLGQGPEFLTYFQNEAQLEKSRLLSDRFSAERPKGSFSTLEIQRTEQGDSAMYLCASGPSGANVLTFGAGSRLTVL.

The J gene is TRBJ1-5, the V gene TRBV5-1, with 7 bases that match TRBD1. V lost 4 bases and J lost 4; bases outside the gene matches: 8. Germline CDR1 reads SGHRS; CDR2 reads YFSETQ. The CDR3 contains 15 residues. Here the CDR3 reads CASSPQGDKNQPQHF. For the CDR3, the DNA is TGCGCCAGCAGCCCTCAGGGGGACAAGAATCAGCCCCAGCATTTT.

The chain uses TRBV10-3 and TRBJ2-2; 9 bases agree with TRBD1. J lost 4 bases, V lost 10 bases, and 7 bases had no gene match. The CDR3 consists of 14 residues. Looked up from germline, CDR1 is ENHRY and CDR2 is SYGVKD. The CDR3 loop reads CATAGQGRTGELFF. The DNA for the CDR3 is TGTGCCACCGCCGGACAGGGGCGCACCGGGGAGCTGTTTTTT.

The rearrangement uses TRBV5-1 and TRBJ1-3; tentative D call: TRBD1 (6 bases). CDR3 length equals 15 residues. V lost 3 bases and J 3 bases, leaving 13 bases between the germline ends. Germline loops: CDR1 SGHRS, CDR2 YFSETQ. The CDR3 bases are TGCGCCAGCAGCTGGAGGGGGAGCGGTGGAAACACCATATATTTT. This sequence encodes CASSWRGSGGNTIYF.

Note on this clone: A much more abundant neighbour one base away suggests this may be a read error. The rearrangement links TRBV7-8 to TRBJ2-7; maybe TRBD1 (6 bases). Germline loops: CDR1 SGHVS, CDR2 FQNEAQ. This CDR3 spans 12 amino acids. V lost 4 bases and J lost 4, with 8 bases in between. DNA for the CDR3: TGTGCCAGCAGCTCAGGGGTATACGAGCAGTACTTC. This translates into CASSSGVYEQYF.

V and J are TRBV5-6 and TRBJ1-2; 8 nucleotides align to TRBD1. Germline lookup yields CDR1 SGHDT and CDR2 YYEEEE. This CDR3 contains 14 residues. After removal of 4 bases from V and 5 bases from J, the junction contained 7 bases not matched to a gene. Here the CDR3 DNA reads TGTGCCAGCAGCCTGAGCGGACAGGGTTATGGCTACACCTTC. This encodes CASSLSGQGYGYTF.

CDR3 nucleotides: TGCGCCAGCAGCCCTAATCCCGGGACAGGGGCCGGCAATGAGCAGTTCTTC. Encoded protein: CASSPNPGTGAGNEQFF. The rearrangement links TRBV5-1 to TRBJ2-1, with 10 nucleotides matching TRBD1. The CDR3 totals 17 residues. V lost 4 bases, J lost 6 bases, and 13 bases stayed unmatched. Germline V gives CDR1 SGHRS, CDR2 YFSETQ.

The rearrangement joins TRBV5-1 to TRBJ2-1, with 11 bases matching TRBD2. In germline, CDR1 is SGHRS, CDR2 YFSETQ. Losses at the gene ends were 3 bases for V and 6 bases for J; bases not matched to a gene: 5. The CDR3 is 15 amino acids. CDR3 protein: CASSSGTSGPNEQFF. The CDR3 DNA is TGCGCCAGCAGCTCCGGGACTAGCGGACCCAATGAGCAGTTCTTC.

The chain has TRBV6-1 and TRBJ1-2, with 7 bases matching TRBD1. J was trimmed by 6 bases and V by 4 bases; bases with no gene match: 14. The CDR3 has 16 residues. Germline CDR1 is MNHNS and CDR2 is SASEGT. This CDR3 reads CASSAKPGQTLHGYTF. The DNA for the CDR3 is TGTGCCAGCAGTGCCAAGCCGGGACAGACCCTTCATGGCTACACCTTC.

The chain joins TRBV5-1 to TRBJ2-3, with D tentatively TRBD1 or TRBD2 (6 bases each). CDR3 length: 15 residues. Germline loops: CDR1 SGHRS, CDR2 YFSETQ. Trimming removed 1 base at V and 6 bases at J, with 15 bases between. The CDR3 protein is CASSLIGGLPDTQYF. CDR3 DNA: TGCGCCAGCAGCTTGATAGGGGGGCTCCCCGATACGCAGTATTTT.

The chain links TRBV2 to TRBJ1-1, with D possibly matching TRBD1 (5 bases). The CDR3 runs 17 residues. CDR1 SNHLY and CDR2 FYNNEI come from the germline V gene. Trimming pared 2 bases from V and 0 bases from J, leaving 16 bases between. The CDR3 DNA sequence: TGTGCCAGCAGTGAACGGGGCCTAAGAGGCTTGAACACTGAAGCTTTCTTT. Its protein product is CASSERGLRGLNTEAFF.

The V call is TRBV12-5, the J call TRBJ2-1; weak D call: TRBD2 (5 bases). Germline V gene data show CDR1 as LGHNT and CDR2 as FRNRAP. The CDR3 sequence is 15 residues long. V was shortened by 1 base and J by 6 bases, with 13 bases between the two germline ends. This chain's CDR3 is CASGLDGVLSNEQFF. In DNA, the CDR3 is TGTGCTAGTGGTTTGGACGGGGTCCTGTCCAATGAGCAGTTCTTC.

This chain links TRBV25-1 with TRBJ2-5; no definite D call. Germline V gives CDR1 MGHDK, CDR2 SYGVNS. Trimming removed 8 bases from V and 5 bases from J, with 3 bases in between. The CDR3 runs 9 residues. The CDR3 region is CASGETQYF. DNA of the CDR3: TGTGCCAGCGGGGAGACCCAGTACTTC.

The chain recombines TRBV10-3 with TRBJ1-2; no clear D. Trimming stripped 7 bases from V and 0 bases from J, with 9 bases between. The CDR3 runs to 13 residues. Germline CDR1 and CDR2: ENHRY and SYGVKD. CDR3 sequence (DNA): TGTGCCATCACCGAGGGTCCTAACTATGGCTACACCTTC. Residues: CAITEGPNYGYTF.

By proportion, this clone is medium-sized (0.01 to 0.1%). CDR3 sequence: CASSTDQGVTQPQHF. The CDR3 bases are TGTGCCAGCTCCACGGATCAGGGTGTGACTCAGCCCCAGCATTTT. V gene TRBV7-9 combines with J gene TRBJ1-5, with D maybe TRBD1 (5 bases). V lost 8 bases and J 6 bases, leaving 20 bases between the germline ends. Per germline, CDR1 SEHNR and CDR2 FQNEAQ (reference sequence). CDR3 length equals 15 residues.

The chain recombines TRBV5-1 with TRBJ1-3, with TRBD1 as a possible D gene (5 bases). The CDR3 loop spans 15 amino acids. Trimming shortened V by 0 bases and J by 3 bases, and 10 bases separated the two germline ends. Germline V gene sequence: CDR1 SGHRS, CDR2 YFSETQ. The CDR3 is CASSLAFGGGNTIYF. CDR3 bases: TGCGCCAGCAGCTTGGCGTTCGGGGGTGGAAACACCATATATTTT.

This chain uses TRBV12-5 with TRBJ2-7, with D tentatively TRBD2 (6 bases). CDR3 size: 14 residues. V was pared by 4 bases and J by 0 bases, with 10 bases between. Germline CDR1 reads LGHNT; CDR2 reads FRNRAP. CDR3 coding DNA: TGTGCTAGTGGTTCTGGGACTGGCTCCTACGAGCAGTACTTC. This encodes CASGSGTGSYEQYF.

In DNA form, the CDR3 reads TGCGCCAGCAGCTCGGACAACCTCTCTGGGGCCAACGTCCTGACTTTC. This gives the protein CASSSDNLSGANVLTF. The chain recombines TRBV5-1 with TRBJ2-6, with a tentative D call TRBD1 (5 bases). CDR1 SGHRS and CDR2 YFSETQ come from the germline V gene. The CDR3 has 16 residues. V was cut by 3 bases and J by 0 bases, with 10 bases left in between.

The chain employs TRBV4-1 and TRBJ2-2, with 8 bases identical to TRBD2. The CDR3 contains 16 residues. Unmatched junction bases numbered 9, after V lost 1 base and J lost 8 bases. Germline V gene lookup returns CDR1 MGHRA and CDR2 YSYEKL. The DNA of the CDR3 is TGCGCCAGCAGCCAAGTCTCGGGAGGGCCTTCTGGGGAGCTGTTTTTT. The encoded protein is CASSQVSGGPSGELFF.

This chain connects TRBV6-5 to TRBJ1-2; 8 bases are a match to TRBD1. The length of the CDR3 is 14 residues. Per germline, CDR1 MNHEY and CDR2 SVGAGI. V trimming: 6 bases; J trimming: 2 bases; junction bases outside the gene matches: 5. CDR3 sequence (DNA): TGTGCCAGCAGCGAGGACAGGGAGAACTATGGCTACACCTTC. This codes for CASSEDRENYGYTF.